This TCR beta chain comes out of a study of T cell repertoires in cytomegalovirus infection. At the level of the study: Matching HLA type and CMV infection were both indicated by public TCR beta signatures.

Per the germline V gene, CDR1 is MNHEY and CDR2 is SVGEGT. Trimming at V came to 0 bases and at J to 2 bases, leaving 3 bases not matched to a gene. The CDR3 runs to 16 residues. TCRdb re-analysed the reads in MiXCR, keeping a single row per CDR3 protein. The data hold 630,000 or so distinct CDR3 sequences, with roughly 26% observed a single time. General study results and limits: The ex vivo response was dominated by HLA-C-restricted CMV-specific TCR beta clonotypes. The study identified carriers of CMV plus the relevant HLA from cumulative public TCR beta family frequency.

This clonotype has more than one count but fewer than ten. The antigen remains undetermined. The origin of this receptor is a human donor in good health (CMV status not recorded). Some clones in this sample may be carry-over from other donors' samples. The chain joins TRBV6-2 or TRBV6-3 to TRBJ2-5, with TRBD2 matching over 10 bases. Sample: CD8+ T cells from PBMCs. CDR3 amino acids: CASSYSVAGGQETQYF. The DNA of the CDR3 is TGTGCCAGCAGTTACTCCGTAGCGGGGGGACAAGAGACCCAGTACTTC.